This T cell receptor (beta chain) was identified in a study of identical twins. Findings of the study overall: Cord blood beta clonotypes that were abundant carried fewer insertions, and memory repertoires showed no such trend. Twin-shared out-of-frame alpha sequences showed excess low generation probability.

This clonotype was detected a few times. Its antigen is not identified. Unique molecular identifiers were present on the cDNA, and a universal primer site came from template switching. TCRdb reprocessed the 5' RACE reads via MiXCR and lists one record per CDR3 protein. The table records roughly 1,500,000 distinct CDR3 sequences, about 32% of them present only once. CDR3 length: 14 amino acids. J lost 11 bases, V lost 4 bases, and 14 bases had no gene match. Germline CDR1 SGDLS, CDR2 YYNGEE. Sequenced sample: cord blood. The chain uses TRBV9 and TRBJ2-5, with 7 bases that match TRBD2. This clonotype was sampled from a newborn girl in good health. This CDR3 reads CASSTRLAPVEQYF. The CDR3, as DNA: TGTGCCAGCAGCACCCGACTAGCCCCCGTGGAGCAGTACTTC.